The T cell receptor beta chain under discussion was sequenced for a study of siplizumab effects on memory and regulatory T cells. Produced via immunoSEQ multiplex PCR; TCRdb's table is partial and in-frame only. The sample records some 110,000 clones, 93% being singletons. The study's findings and limits: It was not possible to assign a naive or memory phenotype to roughly 80-97% of proliferating CD4+ or CD8+ clones.

Remarks on this clone: Its antigen is still unknown.

The CDR3 runs to 14 residues. The germline V gene has CDR1 SGDLS and CDR2 YYNGEE. With 0 bases removed from V and 4 bases from J, the gap between germline ends came to 7 bases. This sequence originates from a human donor in good health. The chain couples TRBV9 to TRBJ2-2, with D uncertain. Sample: Tregs sorted from blood. The CDR3 loop reads CASSVDTVTGELFF. CDR3 nucleotide sequence: TGTGCCAGCAGCGTAGACACAGTCACCGGGGAGCTGTTTTTT.